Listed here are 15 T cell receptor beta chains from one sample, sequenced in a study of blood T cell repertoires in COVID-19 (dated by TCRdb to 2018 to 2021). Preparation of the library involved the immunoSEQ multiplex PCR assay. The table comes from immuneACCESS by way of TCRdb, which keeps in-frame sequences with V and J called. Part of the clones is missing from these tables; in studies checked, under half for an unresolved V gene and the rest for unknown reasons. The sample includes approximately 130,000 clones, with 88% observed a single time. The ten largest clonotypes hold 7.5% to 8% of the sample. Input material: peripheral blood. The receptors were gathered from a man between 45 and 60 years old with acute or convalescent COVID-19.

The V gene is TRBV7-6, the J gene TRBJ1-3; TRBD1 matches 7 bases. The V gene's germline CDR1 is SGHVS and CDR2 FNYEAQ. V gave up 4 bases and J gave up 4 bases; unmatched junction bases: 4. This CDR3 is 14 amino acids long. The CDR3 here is CASSSRGLGNTIYF. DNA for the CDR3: TGTGCCAGCAGCTCCAGGGGGTTAGGAAACACCATATATTTT.

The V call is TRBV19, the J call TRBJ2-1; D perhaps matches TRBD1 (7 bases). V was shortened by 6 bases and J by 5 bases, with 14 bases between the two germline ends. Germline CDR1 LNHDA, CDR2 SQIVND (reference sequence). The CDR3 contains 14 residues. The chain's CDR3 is CASRDRREHNEQFF. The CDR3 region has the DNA TGTGCCAGTAGGGACAGGAGGGAACACAATGAGCAGTTCTTC. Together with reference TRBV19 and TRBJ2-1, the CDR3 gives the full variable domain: DGGITQSPKYLFRKEGQNVTLSCEQNLNHDAMYWYRQDPGQGLRLIYYSQIVNDFQKGDIAEGYSVSREKKESFPLTVTSAQKNPTAFYLCASRDRREHNEQFFGPGTRLTVL.

Here the CDR3 DNA reads TGTGCCAGCAGCTTAGGAGGTTCCAATCAGCCCCAGCATTTT. Its translation: CASSLGGSNQPQHF. The chain employs TRBV11-2 and TRBJ1-5; D unclear. Germline V lookup: CDR1 SGHAT, CDR2 FQNNGV. This CDR3 is 14 amino acids long. The V gene lost 1 base and the J gene lost 3 bases, with 7 bases spanning the gap.

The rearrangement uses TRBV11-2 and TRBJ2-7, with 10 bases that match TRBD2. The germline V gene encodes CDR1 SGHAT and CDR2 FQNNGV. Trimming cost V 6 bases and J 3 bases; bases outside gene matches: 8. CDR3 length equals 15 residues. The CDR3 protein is CASRFLLAGNYEQYF. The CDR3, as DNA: TGTGCCAGCAGGTTCCTACTAGCGGGGAACTACGAGCAGTACTTC.

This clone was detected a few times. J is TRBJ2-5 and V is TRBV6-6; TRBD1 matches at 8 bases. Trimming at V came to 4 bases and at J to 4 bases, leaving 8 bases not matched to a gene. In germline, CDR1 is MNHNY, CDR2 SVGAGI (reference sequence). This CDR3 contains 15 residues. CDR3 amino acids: CASSSGQGMVETQYF. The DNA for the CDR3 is TGTGCCAGCAGTTCCGGACAGGGTATGGTAGAGACCCAGTACTTC.

CDR3 nucleotide sequence: TGTGCCAGCAGTCCCCGGGACAGGGAACAGTACTTC. Encoded protein: CASSPRDREQYF. The rearrangement links TRBV6-2 or TRBV6-3 to TRBJ2-7; TRBD1 matches 9 bases. CDR3 length: 12 amino acids. Trimming took 5 bases from V and 10 from J; bases not matched to a gene: 6. Per the germline V gene, CDR1 is MNHEY and CDR2 is SVGEGT.

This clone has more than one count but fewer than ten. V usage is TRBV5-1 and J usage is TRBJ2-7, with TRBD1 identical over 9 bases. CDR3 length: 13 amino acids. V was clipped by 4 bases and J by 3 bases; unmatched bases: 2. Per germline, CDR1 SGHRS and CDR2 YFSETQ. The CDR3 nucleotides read TGCGCCAGCAGCAGGGACAGGGTCTACGAGCAGTACTTC. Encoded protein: CASSRDRVYEQYF. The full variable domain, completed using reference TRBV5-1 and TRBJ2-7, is KAGVTQTPRYLIKTRGQQVTLSCSPISGHRSVSWYQQTPGQGLQFLFEYFSETQRNKGNFPGRFSGRQFSNSRSEMNVSTLELGDSALYLCASSRDRVYEQYFGPGTRLTVT.

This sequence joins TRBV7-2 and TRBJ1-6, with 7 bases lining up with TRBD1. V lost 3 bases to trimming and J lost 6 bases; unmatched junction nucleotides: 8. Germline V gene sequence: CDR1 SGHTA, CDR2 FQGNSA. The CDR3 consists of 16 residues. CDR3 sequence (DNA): TGTGCCAGCAGCTTTAGGGCGGGACAGACTAATTCACCCCTCCACTTT. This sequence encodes CASSFRAGQTNSPLHF. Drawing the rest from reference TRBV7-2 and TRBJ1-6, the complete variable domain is GAGVSQSPSNKVTEKGKDVELRCDPISGHTALYWYRQSLGQGLEFLIYFQGNSAPDKSGLPSDRFSAERTGGSVSTLTIQRTQQEDSAVYLCASSFRAGQTNSPLHFGNGTRLTVT.

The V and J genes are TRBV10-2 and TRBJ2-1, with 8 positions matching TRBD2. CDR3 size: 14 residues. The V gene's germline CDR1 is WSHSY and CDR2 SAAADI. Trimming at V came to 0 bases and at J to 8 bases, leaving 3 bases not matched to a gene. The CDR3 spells CASSESAGGDEQFF. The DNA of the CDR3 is TGCGCCAGCAGTGAGTCTGCGGGAGGTGATGAGCAGTTCTTC.

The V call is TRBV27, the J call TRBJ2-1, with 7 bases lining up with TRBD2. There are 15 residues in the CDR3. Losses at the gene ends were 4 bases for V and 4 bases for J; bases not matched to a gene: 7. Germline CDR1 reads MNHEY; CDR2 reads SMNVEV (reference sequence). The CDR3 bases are TGTGCCAGCAGTTGGAGCGGGACCCAATACAATGAGCAGTTCTTC. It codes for CASSWSGTQYNEQFF.

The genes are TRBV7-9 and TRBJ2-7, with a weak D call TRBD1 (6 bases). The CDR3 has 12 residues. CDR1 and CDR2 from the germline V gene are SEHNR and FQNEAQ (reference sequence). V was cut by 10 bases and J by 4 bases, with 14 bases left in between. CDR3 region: CAIETQGYEQYF. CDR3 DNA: TGTGCCATCGAGACACAGGGTTACGAGCAGTACTTC.

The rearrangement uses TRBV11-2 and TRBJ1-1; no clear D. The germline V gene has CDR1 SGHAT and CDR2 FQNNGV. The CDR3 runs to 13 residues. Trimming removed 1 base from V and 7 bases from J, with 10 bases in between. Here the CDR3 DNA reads TGTGCCAGCAGCTTAGTTCAGGCGGGTGAAGCTTTCTTT. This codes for CASSLVQAGEAFF.

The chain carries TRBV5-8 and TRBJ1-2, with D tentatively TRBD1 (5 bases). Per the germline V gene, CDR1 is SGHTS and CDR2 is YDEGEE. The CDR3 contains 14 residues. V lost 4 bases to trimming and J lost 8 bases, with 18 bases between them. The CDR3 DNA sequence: TGTGCCAGCAGCCCCCCTTGGGCAGGGCGCGGCTACACCTTC. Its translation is CASSPPWAGRGYTF.

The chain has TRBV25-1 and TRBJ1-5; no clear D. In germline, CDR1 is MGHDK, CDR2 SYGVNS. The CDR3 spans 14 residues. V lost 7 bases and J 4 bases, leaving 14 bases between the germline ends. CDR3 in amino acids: CASTRSLRNQPQHF. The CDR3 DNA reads TGTGCCAGCACCCGTTCCCTCAGGAATCAGCCCCAGCATTTT. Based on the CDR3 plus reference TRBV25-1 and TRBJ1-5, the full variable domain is EADIYQTPRYLVIGTGKKITLECSQTMGHDKMYWYQQDPGMELHLIHYSYGVNSTEKGDLSSESTVSRIRTEHFPLTLESARPSHTSQYLCASTRSLRNQPQHFGDGTRLSIL.

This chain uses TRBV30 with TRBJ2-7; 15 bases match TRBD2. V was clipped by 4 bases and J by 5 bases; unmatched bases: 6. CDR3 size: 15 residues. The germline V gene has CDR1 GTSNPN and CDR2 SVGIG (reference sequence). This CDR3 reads CAWTQRTSGRDEQYF. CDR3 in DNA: TGTGCCTGGACTCAACGGACTAGCGGGAGGGACGAGCAGTACTTC.